A selection of T cell receptor beta chains follows, all from one sample in a study of Ad26.COV2.S vaccination and SARS-CoV-2 variants. The repertoire was sequenced with immunoSEQ multiplex PCR; TCRdb's copy has only in-frame clones and lacks some. The sample has around 300,000 clones; 80% to 90% are singletons. The sequenced sample was peripheral blood, obtained in a trial of Ad26.COV2.S vaccine versus placebo. Source of these receptors: a person aged 18-65 years who received the Ad26.COV2.S COVID-19 vaccine or a placebo. Each CDR3 is given with its conserved first and last residue. The D gene is left open where the match is weak. Not all rows give a size; the values are once, few, many and, for expanded clones, a class.

j_call clone_size d_call v_call cdr3_nt cdr3_aa
TRBJ2-4 once TRBD2 TRBV3-1/TRBV3-2 TGTGCCAGCAGCCAATCGGGACTAGCGGGGGGGAAGGTGGAAGGAAACATTCAGTACTTC CASSQSGLAGGKVEGNIQYF
TRBJ1-5 - - TRBV7-2 TGTGCCAGCAGCTGGACAGCTACTAGCAATCAGCCCCAGCATTTT CASSWTATSNQPQHF
TRBJ2-7 - TRBD1 TRBV7-9 TGTGCCAGCAGCTCGACAGGGTTCTACGAGCAGTACTTC CASSSTGFYEQYF
TRBJ2-3 - - TRBV7-2 TGTGCCAGCAGGTTGGGGACTTGGGGCACAGATACGCAGTATTTT CASRLGTWGTDTQYF
TRBJ1-5 few - TRBV6-5 TGTGCCAGCAGCCCCCGGGACGGGAGCAATCAGCCCCAGCATTTT CASSPRDGSNQPQHF
TRBJ2-1 - - TRBV7-2 TGTGCCAGCAGCAACTACAATGAGCAGTTCTTC CASSNYNEQFF
TRBJ1-4 - - TRBV7-2 TGTGCCAGCAGCCCGCCGGGCCTTAATGAAAAACTGTTTTTT CASSPPGLNEKLFF
TRBJ1-1 - - TRBV4-3 TGCGCCAGCAGCCATTCCGGTGGGGCTGGTGAAGCTTTCTTT CASSHSGGAGEAFF
TRBJ2-2 - - TRBV19 TGTGCCAGTAGGAACTCGCCGGGTACCGGGGAGCTGTTTTTT CASRNSPGTGELFF
TRBJ1-2 - - TRBV4-3 TGCGCCAGCAGCCCAGCCGGGGGTGTCTATGGCTACACCTTC CASSPAGGVYGYTF